This TCR beta chain was sequenced for a study of early T cells in non-severe SARS-CoV-2 infection. At the level of the study: Sequencing used unsorted whole-blood bulk RNA, so chains lack pairing. Study conclusions and caveats: There was a bias toward anti-spike CD8 responses in VDJdb matching, which missed private and CD4 specificities.

Notes on this clonotype: Its specificity is not known.

Per the germline V gene, CDR1 is SQVTM and CDR2 is ANQGSEA. The CDR3 extends over 14 amino acids. V was clipped by 6 bases and J by 5 bases; unmatched bases: 7. The TCR library protocol attached unique molecular identifiers to the individual cDNA molecules. TCRdb called the 5' RACE reads again in MiXCR, with one record for every CDR3 protein. The sample yields tens of thousands of distinct CDR3 sequences, about 14% seen once. Input material: whole blood. The clonotype originates from an adult who was a healthcare worker with PCR-confirmed SARS-CoV-2 infection or an uninfected control (not recorded which). This chain links TRBV29-1 with TRBJ2-1; 10 bases are shared with TRBD1. CDR3: CSVPGQGVNNEQFF. As DNA, the CDR3 is TGCAGCGTCCCTGGACAGGGGGTCAACAATGAGCAGTTCTTC.